This paragraph covers one T cell receptor beta chain sequence. Antigen specificity is unknown. CDR1 and CDR2 (germline): SGHRS, YFSETQ. V lost 0 bases, J lost 1 base, and 11 bases stayed unmatched. The CDR3 contains 20 residues. The source of the sample is a study of graft-versus-host responses after intestinal transplantation. Study-wide context: After anti-thymocyte globulin induction, recipients took tacrolimus and steroids for 2 to 3 years. Findings and caveats of the study: Declining HvG levels early post-transplant were linked to peak circulating GvH clone levels.

Generated by immunoSEQ multiplex PCR, the TCRdb table keeps only in-frame clones and is missing some. The sample shows some 84,000 clones, roughly 80% of them seen only once. The chain employs TRBV5-1 and TRBJ2-2, with 11 nucleotides matching TRBD2. The sequence was obtained from a human donor who received an intestinal transplant. Sequenced material: unstimulated CD4+ T cells sorted from spleen or lymph node cells, taken before intestinal transplant. In DNA form, the CDR3 reads TGCGCCAGCAGCTTGGTCCATCCTAGCGGGGGGATTAAGAACACCGGGGAGCTGTTTTTT. Protein: CASSLVHPSGGIKNTGELFF.